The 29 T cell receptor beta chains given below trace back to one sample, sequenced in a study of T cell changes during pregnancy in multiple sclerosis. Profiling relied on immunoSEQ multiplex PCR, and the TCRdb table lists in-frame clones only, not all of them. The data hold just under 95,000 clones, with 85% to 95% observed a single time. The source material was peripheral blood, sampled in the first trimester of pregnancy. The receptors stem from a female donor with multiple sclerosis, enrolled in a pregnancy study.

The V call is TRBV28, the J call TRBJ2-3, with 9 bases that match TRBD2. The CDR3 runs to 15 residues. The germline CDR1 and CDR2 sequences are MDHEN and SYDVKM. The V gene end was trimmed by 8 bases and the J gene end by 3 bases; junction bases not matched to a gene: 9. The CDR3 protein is CASWSASGTTDTQYF. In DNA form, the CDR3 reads TGTGCCAGCTGGTCGGCTAGCGGGACTACAGATACGCAGTATTTT.

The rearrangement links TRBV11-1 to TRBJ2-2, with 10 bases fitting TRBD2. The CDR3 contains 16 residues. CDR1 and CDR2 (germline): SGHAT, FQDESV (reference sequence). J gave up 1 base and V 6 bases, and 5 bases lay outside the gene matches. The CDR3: CASSWGLALNTGELFF. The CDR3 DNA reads TGTGCCAGCAGTTGGGGACTAGCGCTGAACACCGGGGAGCTGTTTTTT.

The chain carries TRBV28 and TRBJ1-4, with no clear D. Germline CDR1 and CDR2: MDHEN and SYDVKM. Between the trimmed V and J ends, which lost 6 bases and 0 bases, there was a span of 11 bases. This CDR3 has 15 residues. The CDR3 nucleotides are TGTGCCAGCAGACCCATCACAGCAACTAATGAAAAACTGTTTTTT. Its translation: CASRPITATNEKLFF.

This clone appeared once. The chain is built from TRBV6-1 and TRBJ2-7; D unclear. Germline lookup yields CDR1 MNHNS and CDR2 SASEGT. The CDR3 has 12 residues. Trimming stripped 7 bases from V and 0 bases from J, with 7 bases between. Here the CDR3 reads CASNGLSYEQYF. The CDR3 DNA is TGTGCCAGCAATGGCCTCTCCTACGAGCAGTACTTC.

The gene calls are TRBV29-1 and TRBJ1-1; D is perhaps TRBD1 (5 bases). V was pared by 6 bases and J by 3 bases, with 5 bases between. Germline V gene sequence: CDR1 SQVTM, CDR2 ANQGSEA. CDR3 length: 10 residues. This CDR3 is CSVGDTEAFF. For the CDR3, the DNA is TGCAGCGTAGGGGACACTGAAGCTTTCTTT.

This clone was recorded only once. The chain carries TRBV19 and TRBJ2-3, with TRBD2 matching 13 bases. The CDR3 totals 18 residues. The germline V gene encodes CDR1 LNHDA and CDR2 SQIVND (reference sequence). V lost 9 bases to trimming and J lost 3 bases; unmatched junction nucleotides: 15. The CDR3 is CASSGTSGTRGRTDTQYF. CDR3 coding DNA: TGTGCCAGCTCAGGGACTAGCGGGACCAGGGGGAGAACAGATACGCAGTATTTT.

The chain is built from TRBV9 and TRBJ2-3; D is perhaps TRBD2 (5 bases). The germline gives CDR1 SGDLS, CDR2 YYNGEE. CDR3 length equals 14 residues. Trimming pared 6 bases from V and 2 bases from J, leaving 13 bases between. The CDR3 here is CASKAKRLTDTQYF. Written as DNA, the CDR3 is TGTGCCAGCAAAGCTAAGCGGCTCACAGATACGCAGTATTTT.

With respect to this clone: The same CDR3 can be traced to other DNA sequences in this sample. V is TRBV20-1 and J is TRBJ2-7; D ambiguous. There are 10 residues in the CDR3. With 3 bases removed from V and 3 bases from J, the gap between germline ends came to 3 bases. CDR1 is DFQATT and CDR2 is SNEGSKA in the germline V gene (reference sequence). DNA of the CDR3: TGCAGTGCTAGTAGCTACGAGCAGTACTTC. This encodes CSASSYEQYF.

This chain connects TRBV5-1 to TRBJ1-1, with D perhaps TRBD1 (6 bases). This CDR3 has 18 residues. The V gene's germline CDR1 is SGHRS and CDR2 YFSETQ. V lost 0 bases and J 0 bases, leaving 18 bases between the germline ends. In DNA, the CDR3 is TGCGCCAGCAGCTTGGGAGTCAGGGGCTTAAGGATGAACACTGAAGCTTTCTTT. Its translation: CASSLGVRGLRMNTEAFF.

The CDR3 region has the DNA TGTGCCAGCAGAGTTGGGACAGGGAGAGAAAAAGCCAAAAACATTCAGTACTTC. Translation: CASRVGTGREKAKNIQYF. The chain has TRBV28 and TRBJ2-4, with 9 bases matching TRBD1. Germline trimming cut 6 bases from V and 0 bases from J; bases unmatched to any gene: 12. Germline V gene lookup returns CDR1 MDHEN and CDR2 SYDVKM. The CDR3 consists of 18 residues.

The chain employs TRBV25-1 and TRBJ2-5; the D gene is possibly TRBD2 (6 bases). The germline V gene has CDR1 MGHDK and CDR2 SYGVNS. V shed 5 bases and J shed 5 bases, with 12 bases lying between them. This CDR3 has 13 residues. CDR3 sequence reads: CASSPRGRETQYF. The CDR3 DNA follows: TGTGCCAGCAGTCCGCGGGGCCGGGAGACCCAGTACTTC.

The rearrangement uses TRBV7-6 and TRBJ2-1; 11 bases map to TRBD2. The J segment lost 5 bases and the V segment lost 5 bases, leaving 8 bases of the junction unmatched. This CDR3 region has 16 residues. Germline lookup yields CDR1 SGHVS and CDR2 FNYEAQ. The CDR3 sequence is CASSAPEGLADNEQFF. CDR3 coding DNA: TGTGCCAGCAGCGCACCTGAGGGACTAGCGGACAATGAGCAGTTCTTC.

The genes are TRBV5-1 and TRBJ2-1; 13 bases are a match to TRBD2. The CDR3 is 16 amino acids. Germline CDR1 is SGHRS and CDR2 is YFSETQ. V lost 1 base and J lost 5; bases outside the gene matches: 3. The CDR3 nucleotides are TGCGCCAGCAGCTTGACTAGCGGGAGGGTCCACAATGAGCAGTTCTTC. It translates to CASSLTSGRVHNEQFF.

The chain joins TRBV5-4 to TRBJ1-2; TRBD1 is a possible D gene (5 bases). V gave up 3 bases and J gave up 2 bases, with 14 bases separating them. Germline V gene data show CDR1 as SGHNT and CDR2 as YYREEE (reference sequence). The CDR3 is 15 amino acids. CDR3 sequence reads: CASSSSRAGNYGYTF. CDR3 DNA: TGTGCCAGCAGCTCGTCGAGAGCAGGGAACTATGGCTACACCTTC.

The CDR3 DNA sequence: TGTGCCAGCAGCTTCCGGGACAGGATTGGAGATACGCAGTATTTT. Translating it yields CASSFRDRIGDTQYF. The V gene is TRBV5-6, the J gene TRBJ2-3; 8 positions match TRBD1. The germline CDR1 and CDR2 sequences are SGHDT and YYEEEE. V shed 2 bases and J 5 bases; nucleotides not matched to a gene: 7. CDR3 length equals 15 residues.

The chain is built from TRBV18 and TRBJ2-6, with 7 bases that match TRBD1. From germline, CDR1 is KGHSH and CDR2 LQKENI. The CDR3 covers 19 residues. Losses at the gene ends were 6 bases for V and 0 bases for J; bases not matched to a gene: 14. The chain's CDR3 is CASSQLPTGAHSGANVLTF. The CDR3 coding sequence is TGTGCCAGCTCGCAACTACCTACAGGGGCCCACTCTGGGGCCAACGTCCTGACTTTC.

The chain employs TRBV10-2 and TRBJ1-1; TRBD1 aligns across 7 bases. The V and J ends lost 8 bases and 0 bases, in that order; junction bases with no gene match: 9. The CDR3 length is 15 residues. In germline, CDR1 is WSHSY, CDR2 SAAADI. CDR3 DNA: TGCGCCAGCCGAGGGGAGAGGGGGCTGAACACTGAAGCTTTCTTT. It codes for CASRGERGLNTEAFF.

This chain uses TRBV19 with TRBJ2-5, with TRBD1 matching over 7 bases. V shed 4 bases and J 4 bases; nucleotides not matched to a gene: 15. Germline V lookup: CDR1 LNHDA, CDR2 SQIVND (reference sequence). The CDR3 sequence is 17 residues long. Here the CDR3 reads CASSNAEGALLGETQYF. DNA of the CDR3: TGTGCCAGTAGTAACGCCGAGGGGGCGCTTCTTGGAGAGACCCAGTACTTC.

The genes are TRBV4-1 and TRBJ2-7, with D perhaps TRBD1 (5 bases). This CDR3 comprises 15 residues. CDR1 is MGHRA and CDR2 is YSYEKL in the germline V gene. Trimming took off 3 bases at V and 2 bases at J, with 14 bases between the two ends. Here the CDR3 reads CASSQASTVPYEQYF. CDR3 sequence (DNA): TGCGCCAGCAGCCAGGCCTCGACAGTACCCTACGAGCAGTACTTC.

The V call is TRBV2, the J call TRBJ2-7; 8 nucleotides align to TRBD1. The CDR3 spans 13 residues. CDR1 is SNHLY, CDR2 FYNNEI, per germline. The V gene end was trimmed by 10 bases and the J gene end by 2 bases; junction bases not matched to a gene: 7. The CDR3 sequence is CATQDRAPYEQYF. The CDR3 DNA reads TGTGCCACCCAGGACAGGGCCCCCTACGAGCAGTACTTC.

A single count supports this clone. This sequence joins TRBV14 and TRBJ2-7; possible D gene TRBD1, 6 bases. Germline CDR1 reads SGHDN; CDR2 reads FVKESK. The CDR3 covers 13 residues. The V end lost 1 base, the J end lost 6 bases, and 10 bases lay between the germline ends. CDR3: CASSQAVGGEQYF. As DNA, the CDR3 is TGTGCCAGCAGCCAAGCGGTAGGGGGCGAGCAGTACTTC.

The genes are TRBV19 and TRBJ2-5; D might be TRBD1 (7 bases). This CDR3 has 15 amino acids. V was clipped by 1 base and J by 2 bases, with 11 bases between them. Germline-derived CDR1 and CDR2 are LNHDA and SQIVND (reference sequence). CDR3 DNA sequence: TGTGCCAGTAGTATAGTCAGGGGGAGGCAAGAGACCCAGTACTTC. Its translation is CASSIVRGRQETQYF.

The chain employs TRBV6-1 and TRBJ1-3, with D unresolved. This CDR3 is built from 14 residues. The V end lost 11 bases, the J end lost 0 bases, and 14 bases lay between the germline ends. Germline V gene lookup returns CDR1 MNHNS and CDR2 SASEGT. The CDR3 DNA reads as TGTGCCCTCCACGAGGGCAGCTCTGGAAACACCATATATTTT. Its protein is CALHEGSSGNTIYF.

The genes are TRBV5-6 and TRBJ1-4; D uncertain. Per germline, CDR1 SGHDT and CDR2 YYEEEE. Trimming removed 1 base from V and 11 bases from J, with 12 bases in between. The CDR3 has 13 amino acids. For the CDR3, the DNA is TGTGCCAGCAGCTTGAGGAGAGGGTGGAAACTGTTTTTT. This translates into CASSLRRGWKLFF.

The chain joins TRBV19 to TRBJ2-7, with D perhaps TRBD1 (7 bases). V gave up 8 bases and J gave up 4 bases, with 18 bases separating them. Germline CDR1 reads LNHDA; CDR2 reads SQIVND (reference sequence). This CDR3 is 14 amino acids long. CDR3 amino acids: CASEGGDRPYEQYF. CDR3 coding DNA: TGTGCCAGTGAGGGCGGGGACAGACCTTACGAGCAGTACTTC.

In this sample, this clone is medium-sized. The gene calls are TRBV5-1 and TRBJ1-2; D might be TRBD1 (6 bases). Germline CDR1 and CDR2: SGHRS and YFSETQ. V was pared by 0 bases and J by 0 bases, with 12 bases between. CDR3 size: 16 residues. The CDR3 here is CASSLARGLANYGYTF. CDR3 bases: TGCGCCAGCAGCTTGGCCAGGGGCCTGGCTAACTATGGCTACACCTTC.

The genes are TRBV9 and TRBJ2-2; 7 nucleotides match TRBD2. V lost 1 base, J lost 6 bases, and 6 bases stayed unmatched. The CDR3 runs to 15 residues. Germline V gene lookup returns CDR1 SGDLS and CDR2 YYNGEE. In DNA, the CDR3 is TGTGCCAGCAGCGTACTGCTAGCGGATCCCGGGGAGCTGTTTTTT. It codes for CASSVLLADPGELFF.

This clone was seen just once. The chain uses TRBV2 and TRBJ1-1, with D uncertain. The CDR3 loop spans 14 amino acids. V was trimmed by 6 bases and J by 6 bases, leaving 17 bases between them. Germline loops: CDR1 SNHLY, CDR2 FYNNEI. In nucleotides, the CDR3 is TGTGCCAGCAGACTATCCTATGTGCCCTCTGAAGCTTTCTTT. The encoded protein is CASRLSYVPSEAFF. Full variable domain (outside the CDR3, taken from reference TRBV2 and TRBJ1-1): EPEVTQTPSHQVTQMGQEVILRCVPISNHLYFYWYRQILGQKVEFLVSFYNNEISEKSEIFDDQFSVERPDGSNFTLKIRSTKLEDSAMYFCASRLSYVPSEAFFGQGTRLTVV.

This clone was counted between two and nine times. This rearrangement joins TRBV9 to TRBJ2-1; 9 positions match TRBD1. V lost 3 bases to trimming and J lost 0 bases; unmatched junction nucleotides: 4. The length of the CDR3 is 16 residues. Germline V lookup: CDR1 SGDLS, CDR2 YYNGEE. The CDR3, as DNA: TGTGCCAGCAGCGAGGGGACAGGGCACTCCTACAATGAGCAGTTCTTC. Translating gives CASSEGTGHSYNEQFF.